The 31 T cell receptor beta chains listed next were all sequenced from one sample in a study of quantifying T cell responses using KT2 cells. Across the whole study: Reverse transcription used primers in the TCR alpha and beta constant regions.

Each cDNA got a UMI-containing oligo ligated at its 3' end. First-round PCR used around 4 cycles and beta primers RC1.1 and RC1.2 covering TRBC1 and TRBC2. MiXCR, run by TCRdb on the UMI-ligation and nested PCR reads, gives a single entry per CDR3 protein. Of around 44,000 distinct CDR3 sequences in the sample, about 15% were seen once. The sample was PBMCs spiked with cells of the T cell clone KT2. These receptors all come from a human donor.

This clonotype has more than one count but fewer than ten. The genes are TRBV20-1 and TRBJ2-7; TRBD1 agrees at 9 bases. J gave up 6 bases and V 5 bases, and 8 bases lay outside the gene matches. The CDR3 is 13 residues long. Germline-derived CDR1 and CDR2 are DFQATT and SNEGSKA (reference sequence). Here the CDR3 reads CSAGDREGGEQYF. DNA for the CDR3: TGCAGTGCTGGGGACAGGGAGGGTGGCGAGCAGTACTTC.

CDR3 nucleotide sequence: TGTGCCAGCAGCCAAGATCCGCTAGGGAGGCACCGCACCACCGGGGAGCTGTTTTTT. Amino acids: CASSQDPLGRHRTTGELFF. The chain links TRBV3-1 to TRBJ2-2; D is possibly TRBD2 (6 bases). This CDR3 has 19 amino acids. Between the trimmed V and J ends, which lost 0 bases and 4 bases, there was a span of 21 bases. Looked up from germline, CDR1 is LGHDT and CDR2 is YNNKEL (reference sequence).

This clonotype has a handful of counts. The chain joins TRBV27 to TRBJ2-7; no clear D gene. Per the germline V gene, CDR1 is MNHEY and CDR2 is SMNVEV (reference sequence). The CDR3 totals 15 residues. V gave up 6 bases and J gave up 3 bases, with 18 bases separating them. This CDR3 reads CASRASGDFNYEQYF. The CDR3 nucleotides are TGTGCCAGCAGAGCCTCAGGCGACTTTAACTACGAGCAGTACTTC.

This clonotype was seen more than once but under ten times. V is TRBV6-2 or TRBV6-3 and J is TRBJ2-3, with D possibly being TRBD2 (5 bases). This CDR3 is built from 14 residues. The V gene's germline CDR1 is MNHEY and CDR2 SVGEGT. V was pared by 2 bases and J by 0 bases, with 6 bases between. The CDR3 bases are TGTGCCAGCAGTTACGAGCGGAGCACAGATACGCAGTATTTT. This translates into CASSYERSTDTQYF.

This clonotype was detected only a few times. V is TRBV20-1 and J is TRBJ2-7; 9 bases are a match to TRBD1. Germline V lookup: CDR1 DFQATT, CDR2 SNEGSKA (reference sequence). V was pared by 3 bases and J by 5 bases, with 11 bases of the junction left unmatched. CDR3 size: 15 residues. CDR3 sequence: CSASLPGTGKNEQYF. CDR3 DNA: TGCAGTGCTAGCCTTCCGGGGACAGGGAAGAACGAGCAGTACTTC.

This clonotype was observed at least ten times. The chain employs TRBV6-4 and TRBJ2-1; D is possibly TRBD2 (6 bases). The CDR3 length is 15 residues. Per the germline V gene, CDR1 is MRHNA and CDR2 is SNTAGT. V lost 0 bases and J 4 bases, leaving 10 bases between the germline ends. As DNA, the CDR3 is TGTGCCAGCAGTGACTCGGGACTTGATTACAATGAGCAGTTCTTC. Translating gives CASSDSGLDYNEQFF.

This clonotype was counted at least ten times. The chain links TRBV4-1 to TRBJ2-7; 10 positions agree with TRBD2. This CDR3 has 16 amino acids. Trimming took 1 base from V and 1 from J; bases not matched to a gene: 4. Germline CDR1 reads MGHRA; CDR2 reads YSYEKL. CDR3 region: CASSQGLAGGSYEQYF. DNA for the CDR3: TGCGCCAGCAGCCAAGGGTTAGCGGGAGGTTCCTACGAGCAGTACTTC.

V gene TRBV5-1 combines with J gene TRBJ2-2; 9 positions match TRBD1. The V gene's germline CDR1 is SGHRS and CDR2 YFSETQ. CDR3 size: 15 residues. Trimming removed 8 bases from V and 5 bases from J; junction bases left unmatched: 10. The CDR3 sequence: CASYAGTGNTGELFF. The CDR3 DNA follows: TGCGCCAGTTATGCGGGGACAGGGAATACCGGGGAGCTGTTTTTT.

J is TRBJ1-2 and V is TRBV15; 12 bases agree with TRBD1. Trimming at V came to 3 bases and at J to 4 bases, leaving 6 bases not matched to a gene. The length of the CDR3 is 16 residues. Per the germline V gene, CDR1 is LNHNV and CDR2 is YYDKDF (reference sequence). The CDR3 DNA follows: TGTGCCACCAGCAGTCCGCCGGGACAGGGGGCCTATGGCTACACCTTC. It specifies CATSSPPGQGAYGYTF.

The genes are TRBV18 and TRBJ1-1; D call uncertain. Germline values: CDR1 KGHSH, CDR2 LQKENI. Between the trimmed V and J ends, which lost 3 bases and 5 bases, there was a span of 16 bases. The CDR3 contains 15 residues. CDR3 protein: CASSPSVAGKTEAFF. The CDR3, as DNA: TGTGCCAGCTCACCTTCCGTGGCGGGAAAGACTGAAGCTTTCTTT.

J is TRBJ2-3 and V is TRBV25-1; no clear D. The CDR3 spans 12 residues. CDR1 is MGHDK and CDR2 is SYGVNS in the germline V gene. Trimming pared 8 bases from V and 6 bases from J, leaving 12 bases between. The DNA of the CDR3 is TGTGCCAGCGGCAGTCTGGGCGATACGCAGTATTTT. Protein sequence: CASGSLGDTQYF.

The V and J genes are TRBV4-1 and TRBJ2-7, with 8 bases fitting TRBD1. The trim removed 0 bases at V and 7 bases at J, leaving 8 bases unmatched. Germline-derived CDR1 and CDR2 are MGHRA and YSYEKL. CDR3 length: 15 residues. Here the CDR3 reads CASSQDNRGVSEQYF. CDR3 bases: TGCGCCAGCAGCCAAGATAACAGGGGGGTGTCTGAGCAGTACTTC.

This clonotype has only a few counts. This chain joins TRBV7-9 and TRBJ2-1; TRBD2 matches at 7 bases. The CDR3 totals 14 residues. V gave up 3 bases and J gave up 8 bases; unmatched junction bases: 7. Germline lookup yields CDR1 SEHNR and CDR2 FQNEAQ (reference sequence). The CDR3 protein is CASSFAGDFDEQFF. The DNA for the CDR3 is TGTGCCAGCAGCTTTGCGGGAGATTTTGATGAGCAGTTCTTC.

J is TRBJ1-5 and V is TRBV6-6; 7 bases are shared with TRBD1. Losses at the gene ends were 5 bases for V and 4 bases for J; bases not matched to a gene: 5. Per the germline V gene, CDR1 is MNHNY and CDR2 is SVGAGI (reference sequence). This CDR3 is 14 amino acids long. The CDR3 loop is CASSRDSQNQPQHF. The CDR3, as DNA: TGTGCCAGCAGTCGGGACAGCCAGAATCAGCCCCAGCATTTT.

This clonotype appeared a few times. In nucleotides, the CDR3 is TGTGCCACTCCCGGGATCAAACCCCCCCACGGGGATCAGCCCCAGCATTTT. Its protein is CATPGIKPPHGDQPQHF. V and J are TRBV24-1 and TRBJ1-5, with no clear D. This CDR3 comprises 17 residues. V lost 10 bases and J lost 5, with 26 bases in between. Germline CDR1 reads KGHDR; CDR2 reads SFDVKD.

Here the CDR3 DNA reads TGTGCCAGCAGCCAGTACCGGGACAGACAAGAGACCCAGTACTTC. As protein: CASSQYRDRQETQYF. This chain uses TRBV5-4 with TRBJ2-5, with 7 bases identical to TRBD1. Per germline, CDR1 SGHNT and CDR2 YYREEE (reference sequence). This CDR3 has 15 residues. Trimming cost V 4 bases and J 2 bases; bases outside gene matches: 8.

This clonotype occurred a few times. DNA of the CDR3: TGTGCCAGCAGCTTGGACAGGGGTATAGGGAACACTGAAGCTTTCTTT. Translation: CASSLDRGIGNTEAFF. The chain couples TRBV7-8 to TRBJ1-1; 9 nucleotides agree with TRBD1. Trimming at V came to 3 bases and at J to 1 base, leaving 6 bases not matched to a gene. The length of the CDR3 is 16 residues. Germline CDR1 SGHVS, CDR2 FQNEAQ.

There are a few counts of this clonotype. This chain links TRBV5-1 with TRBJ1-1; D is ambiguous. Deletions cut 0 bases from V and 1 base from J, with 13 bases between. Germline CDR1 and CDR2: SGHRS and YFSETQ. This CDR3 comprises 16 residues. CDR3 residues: CASSLDPGRRNTEAFF. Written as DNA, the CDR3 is TGCGCCAGCAGCTTGGATCCGGGAAGACGGAACACTGAAGCTTTCTTT.

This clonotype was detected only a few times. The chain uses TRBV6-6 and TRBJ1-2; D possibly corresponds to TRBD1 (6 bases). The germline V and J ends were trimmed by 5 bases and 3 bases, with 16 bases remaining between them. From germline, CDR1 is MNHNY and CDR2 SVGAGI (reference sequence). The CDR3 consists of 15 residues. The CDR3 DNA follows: TGTGCCAGCAGTCCCCCGTGGGGGGCAGACTATGGCTACACCTTC. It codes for CASSPPWGADYGYTF.

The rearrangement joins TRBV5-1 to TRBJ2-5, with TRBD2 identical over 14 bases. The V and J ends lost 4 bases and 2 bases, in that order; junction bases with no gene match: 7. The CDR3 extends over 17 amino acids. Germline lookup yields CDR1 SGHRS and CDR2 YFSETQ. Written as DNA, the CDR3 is TGCGCCAGCAGCACCGGACTAGCGGGGGGCCCACAAGAGACCCAGTACTTC. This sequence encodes CASSTGLAGGPQETQYF.

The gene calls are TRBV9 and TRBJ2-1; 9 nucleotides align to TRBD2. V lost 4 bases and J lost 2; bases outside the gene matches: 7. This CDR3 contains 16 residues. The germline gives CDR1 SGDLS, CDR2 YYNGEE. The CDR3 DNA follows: TGTGCCAGCAGCCAGTATAGCGGGGGAACCTACAATGAGCAGTTCTTC. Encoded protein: CASSQYSGGTYNEQFF.

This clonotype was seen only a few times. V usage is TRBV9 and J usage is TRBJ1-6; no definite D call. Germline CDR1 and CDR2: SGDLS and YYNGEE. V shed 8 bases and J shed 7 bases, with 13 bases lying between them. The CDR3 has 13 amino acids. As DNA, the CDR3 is TGTGCCAGTAGATCATACAAAAATTCACCCCTCCACTTT. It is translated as CASRSYKNSPLHF.

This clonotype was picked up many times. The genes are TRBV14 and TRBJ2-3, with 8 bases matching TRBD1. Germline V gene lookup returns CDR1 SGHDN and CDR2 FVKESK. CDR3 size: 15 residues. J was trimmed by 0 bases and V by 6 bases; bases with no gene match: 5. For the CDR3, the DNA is TGTGCCAGCAGTCAGGGGGCGAGGAGCACAGATACGCAGTATTTT. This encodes CASSQGARSTDTQYF.

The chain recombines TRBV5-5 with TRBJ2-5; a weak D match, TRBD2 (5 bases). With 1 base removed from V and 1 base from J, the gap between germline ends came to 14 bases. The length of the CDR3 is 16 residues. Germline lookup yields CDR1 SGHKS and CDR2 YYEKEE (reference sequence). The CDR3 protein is CASSLNPGSSQETQYF. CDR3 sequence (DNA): TGTGCCAGCAGCTTGAATCCGGGATCGAGCCAAGAGACCCAGTACTTC.

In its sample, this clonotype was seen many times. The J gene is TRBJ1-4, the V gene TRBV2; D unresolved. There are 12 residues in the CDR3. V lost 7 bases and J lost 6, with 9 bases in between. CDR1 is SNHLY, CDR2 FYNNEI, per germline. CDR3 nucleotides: TGTGCCAGCATGAGAGAGGATGAAAAACTGTTTTTT. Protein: CASMREDEKLFF.

This CDR3 reads CSVMGGFEAFF. In DNA form, the CDR3 reads TGCAGCGTCATGGGGGGGTTTGAAGCTTTCTTT. V gene TRBV20-1 combines with J gene TRBJ1-1; maybe TRBD1 (5 bases). This CDR3 spans 11 amino acids. Germline V gene data show CDR1 as DFQATT and CDR2 as SNEGSKA (reference sequence).

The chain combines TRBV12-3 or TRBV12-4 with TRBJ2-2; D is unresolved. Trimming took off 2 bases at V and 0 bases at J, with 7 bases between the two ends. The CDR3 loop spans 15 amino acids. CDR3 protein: CASSLRTANTGELFF. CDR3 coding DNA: TGTGCCAGCAGTTTAAGAACAGCGAACACCGGGGAGCTGTTTTTT.

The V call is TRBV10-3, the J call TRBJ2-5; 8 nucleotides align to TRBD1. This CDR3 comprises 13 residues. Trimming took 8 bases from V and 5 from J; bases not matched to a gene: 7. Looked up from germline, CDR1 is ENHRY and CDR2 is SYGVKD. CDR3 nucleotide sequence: TGTGCCATCGGACAGGGTGGACAGGAGACCCAGTACTTC. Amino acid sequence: CAIGQGGQETQYF.

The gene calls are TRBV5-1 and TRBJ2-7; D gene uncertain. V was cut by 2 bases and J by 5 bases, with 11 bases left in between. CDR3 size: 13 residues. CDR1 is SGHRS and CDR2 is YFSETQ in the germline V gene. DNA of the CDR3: TGCGCCAGCAGCTTTGGCCCGGAAGACGAGCAGTACTTC. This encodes CASSFGPEDEQYF.

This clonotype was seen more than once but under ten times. Here the CDR3 reads CASSFRQGFGQPQHF. For the CDR3, the DNA is TGTGCCAGCAGTTTCAGACAGGGGTTTGGTCAGCCCCAGCATTTT. The rearrangement joins TRBV6-5 to TRBJ1-5, with TRBD1 matching 8 bases. The CDR3 extends over 15 amino acids. From germline, CDR1 is MNHEY and CDR2 SVGAGI. V shed 4 bases and J 6 bases; nucleotides not matched to a gene: 8.

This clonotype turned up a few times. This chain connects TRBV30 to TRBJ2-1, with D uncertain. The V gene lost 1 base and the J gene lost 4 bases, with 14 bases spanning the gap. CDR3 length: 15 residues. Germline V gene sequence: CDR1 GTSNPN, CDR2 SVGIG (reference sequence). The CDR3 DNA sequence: TGTGCCTGGAGTGGAGGCCAGGATAATTACAATGAGCAGTTCTTC. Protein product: CAWSGGQDNYNEQFF.